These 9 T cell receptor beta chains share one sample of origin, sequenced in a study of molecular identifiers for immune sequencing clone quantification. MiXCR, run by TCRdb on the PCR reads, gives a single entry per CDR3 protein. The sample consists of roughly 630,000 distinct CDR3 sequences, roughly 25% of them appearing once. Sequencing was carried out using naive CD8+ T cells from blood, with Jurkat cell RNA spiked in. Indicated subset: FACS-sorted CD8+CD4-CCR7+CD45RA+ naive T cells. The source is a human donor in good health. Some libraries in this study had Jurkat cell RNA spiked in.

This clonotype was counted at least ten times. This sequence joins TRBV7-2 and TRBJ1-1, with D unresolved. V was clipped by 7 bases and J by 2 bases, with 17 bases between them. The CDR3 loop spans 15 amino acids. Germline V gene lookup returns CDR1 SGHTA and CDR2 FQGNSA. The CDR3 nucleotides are TGTGCCAGCACCGAACTCATTGGAGGTAACACTGAAGCTTTCTTT. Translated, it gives CASTELIGGNTEAFF.

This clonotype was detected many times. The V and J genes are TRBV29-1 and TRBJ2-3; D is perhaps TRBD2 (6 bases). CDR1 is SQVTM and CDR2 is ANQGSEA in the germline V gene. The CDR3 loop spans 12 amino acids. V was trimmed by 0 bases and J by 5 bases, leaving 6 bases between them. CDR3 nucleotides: TGCAGCGTTGAAGAGCGGGGAGATACGCAGTATTTT. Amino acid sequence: CSVEERGDTQYF.

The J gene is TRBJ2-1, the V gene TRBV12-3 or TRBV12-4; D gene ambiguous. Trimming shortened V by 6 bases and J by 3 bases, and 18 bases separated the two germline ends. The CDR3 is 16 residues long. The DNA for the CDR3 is TGTGCCAGCAGCCCCTACGCTCCCCACAGCTACAATGAGCAGTTCTTC. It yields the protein CASSPYAPHSYNEQFF.

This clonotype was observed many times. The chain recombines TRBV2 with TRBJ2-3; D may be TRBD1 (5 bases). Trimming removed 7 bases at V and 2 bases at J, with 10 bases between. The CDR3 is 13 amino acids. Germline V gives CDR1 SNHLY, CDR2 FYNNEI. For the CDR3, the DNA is TGTGCCAGCACAGACAGATTCACAGATACGCAGTATTTT. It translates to CASTDRFTDTQYF.

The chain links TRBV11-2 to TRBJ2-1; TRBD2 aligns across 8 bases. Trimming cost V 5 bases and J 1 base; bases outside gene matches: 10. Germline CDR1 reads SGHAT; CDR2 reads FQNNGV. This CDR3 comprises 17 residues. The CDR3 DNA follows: TGTGCCAGCAGCCAATCCCCGGGACTAGTTTCCTACAATGAGCAGTTCTTC. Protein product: CASSQSPGLVSYNEQFF.

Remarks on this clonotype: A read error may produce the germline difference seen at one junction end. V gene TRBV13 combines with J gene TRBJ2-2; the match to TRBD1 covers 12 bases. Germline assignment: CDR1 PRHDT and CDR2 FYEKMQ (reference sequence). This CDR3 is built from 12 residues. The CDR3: CASSPGQGAEVF. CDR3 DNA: TGTGCCAGCAGCCCGGGACAGGGGGCGGAGGTTTTT.

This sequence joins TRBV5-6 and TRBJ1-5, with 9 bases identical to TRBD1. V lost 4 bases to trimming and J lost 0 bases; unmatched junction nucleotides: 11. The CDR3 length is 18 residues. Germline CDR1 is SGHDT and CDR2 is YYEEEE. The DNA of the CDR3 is TGTGCCAGCAGCCGAAGGACAGGGGAGGCCTATAGCAATCAGCCCCAGCATTTT. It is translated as CASSRRTGEAYSNQPQHF.

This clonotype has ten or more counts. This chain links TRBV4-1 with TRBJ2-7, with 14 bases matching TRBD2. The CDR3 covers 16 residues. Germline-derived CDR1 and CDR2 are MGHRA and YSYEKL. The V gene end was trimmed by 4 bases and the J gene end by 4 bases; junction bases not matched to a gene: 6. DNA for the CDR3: TGCGCCAGCAGCCCGGGACTAGCGGGGGATATGTACGAGCAGTACTTC. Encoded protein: CASSPGLAGDMYEQYF.

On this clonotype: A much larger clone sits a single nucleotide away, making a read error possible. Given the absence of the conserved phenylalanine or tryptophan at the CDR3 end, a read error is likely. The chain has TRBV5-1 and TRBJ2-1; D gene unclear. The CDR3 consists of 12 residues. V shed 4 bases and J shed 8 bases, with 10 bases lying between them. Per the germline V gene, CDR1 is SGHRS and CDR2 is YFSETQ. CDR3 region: CASSPTEDEQFI. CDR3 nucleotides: TGCGCCAGCAGCCCGACGGAAGATGAGCAGTTCATC.